The clone carrying this TCR beta chain appeared a single time. Its antigen is undetermined. The data derive from a study of shared clonotypes between healthy human individuals. General study findings and limits: Sequencing depth was a factor that was expected to affect clonotype sharing among donors.

CDR3 length equals 19 residues. V shed 4 bases, J shed 0 bases, and the junction held 16 bases outside the gene matches. Looked up from germline, CDR1 is SGHRS and CDR2 is YFSETQ. How the authors handled the data: Filtering differed since immunoSEQ provided only junctions, with no quality scores. Method: immunoSEQ multiplex PCR; TCRdb's copy keeps in-frame clones and lacks some. V and J calls and clone size are as listed in that table; D and trimming were resolved from the DNA. The sample has about 520,000 clones, approximately 95% seen once; the top ten hold about 0.06%. The origin of this receptor is a woman aged 25-40 years in good health. The material sequenced was naive CD4+ T cells sorted from blood. The subset denotes: CD45RA+ positively selected. The V call is TRBV5-1, the J call TRBJ2-4; 7 positions match TRBD2. Written as DNA, the CDR3 is TGCGCCAGCAGCGGGTGGGACGCCGCTAGCGGTCTAGCCAAAAACATTCAGTACTTC. Its translation: CASSGWDAASGLAKNIQYF.